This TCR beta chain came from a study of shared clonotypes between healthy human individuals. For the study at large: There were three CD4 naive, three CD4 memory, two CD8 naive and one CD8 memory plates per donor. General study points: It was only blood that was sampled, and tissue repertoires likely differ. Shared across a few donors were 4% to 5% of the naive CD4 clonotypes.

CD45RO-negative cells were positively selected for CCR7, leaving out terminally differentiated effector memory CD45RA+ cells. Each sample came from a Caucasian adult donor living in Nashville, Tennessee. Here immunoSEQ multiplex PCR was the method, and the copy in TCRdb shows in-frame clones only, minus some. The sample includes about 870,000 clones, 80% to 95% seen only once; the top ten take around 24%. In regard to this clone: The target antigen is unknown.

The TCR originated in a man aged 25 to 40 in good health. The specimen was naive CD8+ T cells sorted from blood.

CDR3 sequence: CASSHPGGDSGELFF. The DNA for the CDR3 is TGCGCCAGCAGCCATCCAGGGGGGGACTCCGGGGAGCTGTTTTTT. The chain couples TRBV4-1 to TRBJ2-2; TRBD1 or TRBD2 may be the D gene (7 bases each). CDR1 is MGHRA and CDR2 is YSYEKL in the germline V gene. V was trimmed by 3 bases and J by 6 bases, leaving 14 bases between them. The CDR3 has 15 amino acids.